A single sample gave rise to the 18 T cell receptor beta chains below, sequenced in a study of identical twins. TCRdb recomputed calls from the 5' RACE reads with MiXCR, one row per CDR3 protein. The top ten hold around 0.9% of the sample, which has about 520,000 distinct CDR3 sequences, roughly 21% seen once. A further study also used this sample, focusing on T cells expressing NK-cell markers.

Material for sequencing was CD4+ T cells sorted from blood. The receptors derive from a woman in her late teens or twenties in good health.

This rearrangement joins TRBV4-3 to TRBJ2-1, with D maybe TRBD2 (6 bases). The CDR3 has 15 amino acids. The V end was cut by 1 base, the J end by 0 bases, with 7 bases between. CDR1 is LGHNA, CDR2 YSLEER, per germline. CDR3 region: CASSQGRDSYNEQFF. CDR3 coding DNA: TGCGCCAGCAGCCAAGGGCGGGACTCCTACAATGAGCAGTTCTTC.

This clonotype has more than one count but fewer than ten. This chain links TRBV18 with TRBJ1-1; D unclear. This CDR3 is 12 amino acids long. The germline V gene has CDR1 KGHSH and CDR2 LQKENI. Between the trimmed V and J ends, which lost 2 bases and 8 bases, there was a span of 9 bases. CDR3 nucleotides: TGTGCCAGCTCACCAAGGGCAGGAGAAGCTTTCTTT. It translates to CASSPRAGEAFF.

This clonotype showed up just a few times. The chain combines TRBV20-1 with TRBJ1-5; 7 bases agree with TRBD1. This CDR3 spans 14 amino acids. Germline V gene sequence: CDR1 DFQATT, CDR2 SNEGSKA (reference sequence). V trimming: 6 bases; J trimming: 3 bases; junction bases outside the gene matches: 8. This CDR3 reads CSARGQSFNQPQHF. The DNA for the CDR3 is TGCAGTGCCCGGGGACAGTCCTTCAATCAGCCCCAGCATTTT.

This clonotype was seen more than once but under ten times. The chain is built from TRBV12-3 or TRBV12-4 and TRBJ2-7; 8 positions match TRBD1. V lost 5 bases to trimming and J lost 4 bases; unmatched junction nucleotides: 7. The CDR3 sequence is 14 residues long. The CDR3 bases are TGTGCCAGCAGTAGGACAGGGCGCCGATACGAGCAGTACTTC. It encodes CASSRTGRRYEQYF.

This chain joins TRBV18 and TRBJ1-2; D gene unclear. Germline-derived CDR1 and CDR2 are KGHSH and LQKENI. The CDR3 extends over 11 amino acids. Trimming cost V 3 bases and J 6 bases, with 5 bases left between them. As DNA, the CDR3 is TGTGCCAGCTCACCGGCAGATGGCTACACCTTC. Protein: CASSPADGYTF.

This clonotype was counted between two and nine times. V gene TRBV6-1 combines with J gene TRBJ2-7, with D unclear. V was trimmed by 6 bases and J by 5 bases, leaving 17 bases between them. The CDR3 totals 14 residues. Germline V lookup: CDR1 MNHNS, CDR2 SASEGT. The CDR3 loop is CASSRDPGRNEQYF. DNA for the CDR3: TGTGCCAGCAGCCGCGACCCCGGTCGGAACGAGCAGTACTTC.

There are many counts of this clonotype. The chain joins TRBV29-1 to TRBJ1-2; D call uncertain. CDR1 SQVTM and CDR2 ANQGSEA come from the germline V gene. This CDR3 has 12 residues. V lost 6 bases, J lost 3 bases, and 11 bases lay in between. CDR3 in amino acids: CSVLTDYYGYTF. DNA for the CDR3: TGCAGCGTCCTGACGGATTACTATGGCTACACCTTC.

In this sample, this clonotype turned up a few times. CDR3 sequence: CASKGTGLLTQYF. The CDR3 DNA sequence: TGTGCCAGCAAAGGGACAGGGCTTCTTACGCAGTATTTT. The V call is TRBV27, the J call TRBJ2-3, with TRBD1 matching over 9 bases. From germline, CDR1 is MNHEY and CDR2 SMNVEV (reference sequence). The CDR3 covers 13 residues. After removal of 7 bases from V and 8 bases from J, the junction contained 7 bases not matched to a gene.

The chain employs TRBV10-1 and TRBJ2-2; D possibly corresponds to TRBD1 (6 bases). Germline CDR1 and CDR2: WNHNN and SYGVQD (reference sequence). The V end lost 5 bases, the J end lost 0 bases, and 10 bases lay between the germline ends. This CDR3 is built from 15 residues. CDR3 residues: CASSLDSTNTGELFF. The DNA for the CDR3 is TGCGCCAGCAGTCTGGACAGCACGAACACCGGGGAGCTGTTTTTT.

This clonotype was recorded a few times. The chain has TRBV24-1 and TRBJ2-1; 8 bases match TRBD2. Germline CDR1 is KGHDR and CDR2 is SFDVKD. CDR3 length: 14 amino acids. V lost 3 bases, J lost 4 bases, and 1 base stayed unmatched. CDR3 region: CATSDAGGYNEQFF. CDR3 in DNA: TGTGCCACCAGTGATGCGGGGGGATACAATGAGCAGTTCTTC.

This clonotype was detected only a few times. The V and J genes are TRBV5-6 and TRBJ2-7; 14 nucleotides agree with TRBD2. From germline, CDR1 is SGHDT and CDR2 YYEEEE. The V gene end was trimmed by 3 bases and the J gene end by 2 bases; junction bases not matched to a gene: 4. This CDR3 is 16 amino acids long. DNA of the CDR3: TGTGCCAGCAGCTGGGGACTAGCGGGAGAGACCTACGAGCAGTACTTC. It codes for CASSWGLAGETYEQYF. Drawing the rest from reference TRBV5-6 and TRBJ2-7, the complete variable domain is DAGVTQSPTHLIKTRGQQVTLRCSPKSGHDTVSWYQQALGQGPQFIFQYYEEEERQRGNFPDRFSGHQFPNYSSELNVNALLLGDSALYLCASSWGLAGETYEQYFGPGTRLTVT.

V usage is TRBV7-9 and J usage is TRBJ2-5, with D maybe TRBD2 (5 bases). The V and J ends lost 4 bases and 7 bases respectively, with 19 bases between them. This CDR3 has 15 amino acids. Germline V CDR1 and CDR2: SEHNR, FQNEAQ (reference sequence). Here the CDR3 DNA reads TGTGCCAGCAGCTATGGGTCCTCCAAACTAGGGACCCAGTACTTC. Its protein product is CASSYGSSKLGTQYF.

This clonotype has a count of ten or more. CDR3 residues: CASSYSTGGSYNEQFF. The DNA of the CDR3 is TGTGCCAGCAGTTACTCGACAGGGGGGTCCTACAATGAGCAGTTCTTC. This chain joins TRBV6-2 or TRBV6-3 and TRBJ2-1; TRBD1 aligns across 9 bases. Germline CDR1 and CDR2: MNHEY and SVGEGT. Trimming at V came to 0 bases and at J to 1 base, leaving 1 base not matched to a gene. This CDR3 region has 16 residues.

This clonotype was seen a handful of times. This sequence joins TRBV4-3 and TRBJ2-2; TRBD1 might be the D (6 bases). This CDR3 has 15 residues. V shed 6 bases and J shed 0 bases, with 11 bases lying between them. Germline values: CDR1 LGHNA, CDR2 YSLEER. CDR3 in DNA: TGCGCCAGCAGTTACAGGGTCACGAACACCGGGGAGCTGTTTTTT. Its translation is CASSYRVTNTGELFF.

The genes are TRBV9 and TRBJ1-4, with 7 bases aligning to TRBD1. V trimming: 0 bases; J trimming: 5 bases; junction bases outside the gene matches: 4. This CDR3 spans 15 amino acids. Germline CDR1 and CDR2: SGDLS and YYNGEE. The CDR3 DNA is TGTGCCAGCAGCGTAGCGGGACAGATAAATGAAAAACTGTTTTTT. Its translation is CASSVAGQINEKLFF.

This sequence joins TRBV5-1 and TRBJ2-1; 7 nucleotides line up with TRBD1. CDR1 and CDR2 from the germline V gene are SGHRS and YFSETQ. This CDR3 comprises 15 residues. The junction had 7 bases not matched to a gene; V was cut back by 4 bases and J by 3 bases. This chain's CDR3 is CASSQGDGGYNEQFF. The CDR3 coding sequence is TGCGCCAGCAGCCAGGGGGACGGCGGCTACAATGAGCAGTTCTTC.

This clonotype was detected a few times. This sequence joins TRBV6-1 and TRBJ1-1, with 7 bases lining up with TRBD1. The CDR3 extends over 15 amino acids. Germline V gives CDR1 MNHNS, CDR2 SASEGT. Losses at the gene ends were 6 bases for V and 1 base for J; bases not matched to a gene: 8. CDR3 sequence (DNA): TGTGCCAGCAGGGGACCGGGACAGAAGAACACTGAAGCTTTCTTT. Translated: CASRGPGQKNTEAFF.

Only a few counts were recorded for this clonotype. The rearrangement joins TRBV3-1 to TRBJ2-7, with D hard to call. Germline lookup yields CDR1 LGHDT and CDR2 YNNKEL (reference sequence). CDR3 length: 12 residues. The V gene lost 1 base and the J gene lost 6 bases, with 7 bases spanning the gap. This chain's CDR3 is CASSQVVGEQYF. In nucleotides, the CDR3 is TGTGCCAGCAGCCAAGTGGTAGGCGAGCAGTACTTC.